These 10 T cell receptor beta chains were all obtained from the same sample, sequenced in a study of blood T cell repertoires in COVID-19. The method was immunoSEQ multiplex PCR; TCRdb's version includes in-frame clones alone and lacks a portion of them. The sample lists around 22,000 clones, more than 85% seen once, with approximately 3.4% in the top ten. The specimen sequenced was peripheral blood. Every receptor here comes from a woman in her 70s with active COVID-19.

The chain uses TRBV6-5 and TRBJ2-3, with 7 bases that match TRBD2. The V gene's germline CDR1 is MNHEY and CDR2 SVGAGI. The V gene end was trimmed by 8 bases and the J gene end by 11 bases; junction bases not matched to a gene: 19. CDR3 length: 15 amino acids. CDR3 protein: CASFIASTGGFLQYF. The CDR3 nucleotides read TGTGCCAGCTTTATCGCCTCAACGGGAGGTTTTCTGCAGTATTTT.

V gene TRBV19 combines with J gene TRBJ1-1; a possible D gene is TRBD1 (6 bases). This CDR3 spans 14 amino acids. V was shortened by 3 bases and J by 4 bases, with 12 bases between the two germline ends. Germline V gene data show CDR1 as LNHDA and CDR2 as SQIVND (reference sequence). The CDR3 region has the DNA TGTGCCAGTAGTATCCGGACAGCCTCCACTGAAGCTTTCTTT. Protein product: CASSIRTASTEAFF.

The chain recombines TRBV4-3 with TRBJ1-2; 7 nucleotides line up with TRBD1. The germline gives CDR1 LGHNA, CDR2 YSLEER. The CDR3 totals 13 residues. Unmatched junction bases numbered 5, after V lost 5 bases and J lost 5 bases. The CDR3 region is CASSTGTEYGYTF. The CDR3 coding sequence is TGCGCCAGCAGCACCGGGACAGAGTATGGCTACACCTTC.

The genes are TRBV11-2 and TRBJ2-7, with unresolved D. The V and J ends lost 0 bases and 3 bases respectively, with 9 bases between them. Germline-derived CDR1 and CDR2 are SGHAT and FQNNGV. This CDR3 spans 14 amino acids. CDR3 amino acids: CASSLDLQLYEQYF. In DNA, the CDR3 is TGTGCCAGCAGCTTAGATCTACAGCTCTACGAGCAGTACTTC.

The V and J genes are TRBV9 and TRBJ1-2, with unresolved D. CDR1 is SGDLS, CDR2 YYNGEE, per germline. V was trimmed by 4 bases and J by 2 bases, leaving 9 bases between them. The CDR3 length is 13 residues. The CDR3 reads CASSSRMNYGYTF. CDR3 coding DNA: TGTGCCAGCAGCTCTAGAATGAACTATGGCTACACCTTC.

The rearrangement joins TRBV3-1 (or the pseudogene TRBV3-2) to TRBJ1-3, with no clear D. V lost 3 bases and J 7 bases, leaving 10 bases between the germline ends. Germline loops: CDR1 LGHDT, CDR2 YNNKEL (reference sequence). This CDR3 is 13 amino acids long. This CDR3 is CASSHDPRNTIYF. The CDR3, as DNA: TGTGCCAGCAGCCACGATCCGAGGAACACCATATATTTT.

V is TRBV5-4 and J is TRBJ2-7; 9 bases map to TRBD1. Germline trimming cut 3 bases from V and 4 bases from J; bases unmatched to any gene: 8. The CDR3 covers 15 residues. Per germline, CDR1 SGHNT and CDR2 YYREEE (reference sequence). The CDR3 loop is CASSSDRGGIYEQYF. The CDR3 DNA sequence: TGTGCCAGCAGCTCCGACAGGGGGGGCATTTACGAGCAGTACTTC. The complete variable domain, with remaining parts taken from reference TRBV5-4 and TRBJ2-7, reads ETGVTQSPTHLIKTRGQQVTLRCSSQSGHNTVSWYQQALGQGPQFIFQYYREEENGRGNFPPRFSGLQFPNYSSELNVNALELDDSALYLCASSSDRGGIYEQYFGPGTRLTVT.

CDR3 loop: CASSQVPFTGSLRNEQFF. CDR3 nucleotides: TGCGCCAGCAGCCAAGTTCCTTTCACCGGGAGTCTTAGGAATGAGCAGTTCTTC. The rearrangement uses TRBV4-1 and TRBJ2-1, with D possibly matching TRBD2 (6 bases). The CDR3 is 18 amino acids. Germline values: CDR1 MGHRA, CDR2 YSYEKL. The V and J ends lost 1 base and 7 bases respectively, with 23 bases between them.

The count of this clone is one. The chain employs TRBV2 and TRBJ1-1; 9 bases fit TRBD1. V was pared by 8 bases and J by 12 bases, with 10 bases of the junction left unmatched. This CDR3 is 12 amino acids long. Per the germline V gene, CDR1 is SNHLY and CDR2 is FYNNEI. In DNA form, the CDR3 reads TGTGCCAGCGGGTCGGGACAGGGACGGTCTTTCTTT. This gives the protein CASGSGQGRSFF.

As concerns this clone: Mismatch with germline at one junction end may stem from a read error. The rearrangement uses TRBV6-6 and TRBJ1-6; 7 bases align to TRBD1. The CDR3 length is 12 residues. Germline-derived CDR1 and CDR2 are MNHNY and SVGAGI (reference sequence). DNA for the CDR3: TGTGCCAGCAGATCCCCCGGGACAGCTTCGGACTTT. Amino acid sequence: CASRSPGTASDF.